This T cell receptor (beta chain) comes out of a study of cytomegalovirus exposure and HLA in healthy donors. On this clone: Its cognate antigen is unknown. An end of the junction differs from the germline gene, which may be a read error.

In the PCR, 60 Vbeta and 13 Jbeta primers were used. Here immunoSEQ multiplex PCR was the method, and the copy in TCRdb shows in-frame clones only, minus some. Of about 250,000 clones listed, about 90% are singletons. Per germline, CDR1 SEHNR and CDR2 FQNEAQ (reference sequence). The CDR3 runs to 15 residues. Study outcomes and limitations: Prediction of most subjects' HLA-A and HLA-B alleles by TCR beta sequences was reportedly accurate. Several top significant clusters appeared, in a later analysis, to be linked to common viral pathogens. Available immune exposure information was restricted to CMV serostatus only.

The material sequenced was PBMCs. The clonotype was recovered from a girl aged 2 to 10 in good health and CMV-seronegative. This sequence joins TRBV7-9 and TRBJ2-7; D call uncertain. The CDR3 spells CASSPTRLFSYGQYF. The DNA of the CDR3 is TGTGCCAGCAGCCCGACAAGGCTTTTCTCCTACGGGCAGTACTTC.